This TCR beta chain was documented in a study of cytomegalovirus exposure and HLA in healthy donors. The CDR3 consists of 16 residues. The germline V gene encodes CDR1 SEHNR and CDR2 FQNEAQ (reference sequence). The V segment lost 3 bases and the J segment 7 bases; nucleotides outside the gene matches: 12. For this clone: No antigen is known for it.

Study findings and constraints: Cytomegalovirus association was assigned to more than 150 TCR beta chains.

PCR used 60 Vbeta primers and 13 Jbeta primers. Profiled with immunoSEQ multiplex PCR; TCRdb holds only in-frame clones, not every one. The sample yields approximately 160,000 clones, roughly three quarters seen once. The V gene is TRBV7-9, the J gene TRBJ2-7; 10 bases agree with TRBD1. The sequencing input was PBMCs. The receptor was isolated from a woman aged 50 to 60 in good health and CMV-seropositive. The CDR3 reads CASSFSYDRGLSEQYF. DNA for the CDR3: TGTGCCAGCAGCTTTTCATACGACAGGGGGCTAAGTGAGCAGTACTTC.